The 8 T cell receptor beta chains listed next were all sequenced from one sample in a study of T cells after yellow fever vaccination. TCRdb itself ran the 5' RACE reads through MiXCR, one entry per CDR3 protein. The sample consists of around 590,000 distinct CDR3 sequences, around 12% of them appearing once. Sequences were derived from PBMCs, sampled on the day of the yellow fever booster vaccination. Receptors originate from a man aged 25-45 years who received the YFV17D yellow fever vaccine.

The J gene is TRBJ2-3, the V gene TRBV6-5; a weak D match, TRBD1 (6 bases). The CDR3 runs 12 residues. In germline, CDR1 is MNHEY, CDR2 SVGAGI. Between the trimmed V and J ends, which lost 8 bases and 5 bases, there was a span of 11 bases. CDR3 bases: TGTGCCAGCGGACCGGGACAAGATACGCAGTATTTT. Protein: CASGPGQDTQYF.

The chain carries TRBV2 and TRBJ2-1; unclear D gene. Germline assignment: CDR1 SNHLY and CDR2 FYNNEI. Trimming pared 7 bases from V and 0 bases from J, leaving 13 bases between. CDR3 length equals 15 residues. DNA for the CDR3: TGTGCCAGCACCCCCGGCCTGAGCTCCTACAATGAGCAGTTCTTC. Residues: CASTPGLSSYNEQFF.

In this sample, this clonotype turned up a few times. The chain uses TRBV29-1 and TRBJ2-7, with a tentative D call TRBD1 (6 bases). Germline V gene data show CDR1 as SQVTM and CDR2 as ANQGSEA. The CDR3 totals 12 residues. V lost 4 bases, J lost 2 bases, and 9 bases lay in between. CDR3: CSVGSGAYEQYF. CDR3 nucleotides: TGCAGCGTTGGTTCAGGGGCCTACGAGCAGTACTTC.

The chain carries TRBV5-6 and TRBJ2-7; no clear D. The CDR3 has 15 amino acids. V gave up 0 bases and J gave up 2 bases, with 12 bases separating them. In germline, CDR1 is SGHDT, CDR2 YYEEEE. CDR3 in DNA: TGTGCCAGCAGCTTGGGACTGCTGGGCCCCTACGAGCAGTACTTC. This encodes CASSLGLLGPYEQYF.

This clonotype was observed a few times. V is TRBV20-1 and J is TRBJ1-1; possibly TRBD1 for D (5 bases). Germline-derived CDR1 and CDR2 are DFQATT and SNEGSKA (reference sequence). This CDR3 contains 14 residues. Trimming shortened V by 0 bases and J by 5 bases, and 13 bases separated the two germline ends. CDR3 DNA: TGCAGTGCTAGAGACGGGACCGCGGGGACTGAAGCTTTCTTT. It codes for CSARDGTAGTEAFF.

This chain connects TRBV14 to TRBJ2-3; 11 nucleotides agree with TRBD2. The CDR3 covers 17 residues. V dropped 0 bases and J dropped 5; count of bases not matched to a gene: 7. Germline V lookup: CDR1 SGHDN, CDR2 FVKESK. The CDR3 here is CASSQDRLAGYQDTQYF. The CDR3 DNA reads TGTGCCAGCAGCCAAGATCGACTAGCGGGATATCAAGATACGCAGTATTTT.

The chain uses TRBV28 and TRBJ2-1, with 14 bases that match TRBD2. There are 13 residues in the CDR3. The J segment lost 12 bases and the V segment lost 5 bases, leaving 3 bases of the junction unmatched. From germline, CDR1 is MDHEN and CDR2 SYDVKM. CDR3 nucleotides: TGTGCCAGCAGTGGGACTAGCGGGAGATGGCAGTTCTTC. Its protein product is CASSGTSGRWQFF.

The chain links TRBV4-1 to TRBJ1-5; no reliable D call. The CDR3 covers 15 residues. Germline values: CDR1 MGHRA, CDR2 YSYEKL. V shed 0 bases and J shed 4 bases, with 10 bases lying between them. DNA for the CDR3: TGCGCCAGCAGCCAAGATTTGGGCCTAAATCAGCCCCAGCATTTT. This encodes CASSQDLGLNQPQHF.